What follows are 5 T cell receptor beta chains derived from one specimen sequenced in a study of OX40 agonist ivuxolimab in advanced cancers. Using immunoSEQ multiplex PCR, the repertoire was profiled, and TCRdb retains in-frame clones only, with some absent. The sample includes roughly 53,000 clones, about 85% of them seen just once. Source: CD4+ or CD8+ T cells sorted from blood, taken in a trial of the OX40 agonist ivuxolimab. Receptors were obtained from an adult with an advanced solid tumor such as melanoma, head and neck, liver or kidney cancer.

The chain uses TRBV10-3 and TRBJ1-6; 10 bases are a match to TRBD1. Germline V gene data show CDR1 as ENHRY and CDR2 as SYGVKD. The CDR3 totals 14 residues. The junction had 9 bases not matched to a gene; V was cut back by 7 bases and J by 12 bases. CDR3 residues: CAITTDRGRGPLHF. As DNA, the CDR3 is TGTGCCATCACTACGGACAGGGGGAGAGGACCCCTCCACTTT.

The CDR3, as DNA: TGCGCCAGCAGCTCGGGGGCTAGCGGCTACAATGAGCAGTTCTTC. This translates into CASSSGASGYNEQFF. The chain carries TRBV5-1 and TRBJ2-1, with D tentatively TRBD2 (7 bases). V lost 3 bases to trimming and J lost 3 bases, with 13 bases between them. Germline values: CDR1 SGHRS, CDR2 YFSETQ. The CDR3 has 15 amino acids.

This chain links TRBV6-1 with TRBJ2-3; D is undetermined. The CDR3 runs 11 residues. Trimming pared 7 bases from V and 4 bases from J, leaving 6 bases between. The germline V gene has CDR1 MNHNS and CDR2 SASEGT. The CDR3 here is CASTVADTQYF. The CDR3 DNA sequence: TGTGCCAGCACTGTCGCAGATACGCAGTATTTT.

The gene calls are TRBV7-2 and TRBJ2-3; possible D gene TRBD1, 5 bases. This CDR3 has 15 residues. Germline CDR1 SGHTA, CDR2 FQGNSA. V was shortened by 5 bases and J by 7 bases, with 19 bases between the two germline ends. The CDR3, as DNA: TGTGCCAGCAGCCCGCCGCCGACAGCCCCCCATACGCAGTATTTT. Translation: CASSPPPTAPHTQYF.

The chain is built from TRBV29-1 and TRBJ1-2; maybe TRBD1 (5 bases). Germline values: CDR1 SQVTM, CDR2 ANQGSEA. The CDR3 totals 14 residues. Trimming cost V 6 bases and J 1 base, with 15 bases left between them. CDR3 nucleotide sequence: TGCAGCGTGCCGTCCGGGGCAAATAACTATGGCTACACCTTC. It is translated as CSVPSGANNYGYTF.